This record covers a single TCR beta chain. The target antigen is unknown. Each CDR3 protein gets one entry after TCRdb re-called the 5' RACE reads with MiXCR. The data contain almost 250,000 distinct CDR3 sequences, over 30% of them singletons. These data belong to a study of CD8 T cells in ankylosing spondylitis. Study conclusions and caveats: Ankylosing spondylitis blood appeared to carry a characteristic TCR beta motif of roughly 8 highly homologous variants. According to the report, clones linked to the disease were significantly enriched in matched synovial fluid samples taken from ankylosing spondylitis patients.

The receptor's source is a male donor with ankylosing spondylitis or in good health (not recorded which). The sequenced material came from blood, either unsorted or a sorted T cell fraction (not recorded which).

Here the CDR3 reads CASSPPGTVFHEQYF. The CDR3 nucleotides are TGCGCCAGCAGCCCTCCTGGGACAGTCTTTCACGAGCAGTACTTC. The chain recombines TRBV5-1 with TRBJ2-7; 7 bases are a match to TRBD1. The CDR3 totals 15 residues. Germline V gene data show CDR1 as SGHRS and CDR2 as YFSETQ. V trimming: 4 bases; J trimming: 5 bases; junction bases outside the gene matches: 12.